Described below is a single TCR beta chain sequence and its context. Its antigen is not identified. Via CD45RO/CCR7/CD25/CD127/CD95/CD27, cells of the CD4+ naive, central memory, regulatory and stem cell-like memory subsets were sorted. Germline CDR1 and CDR2: GTSNPN and SVGIG (reference sequence). The ends were cut back, 1 base at V and 4 bases at J, with 16 bases in the middle. CDR3 length: 15 amino acids. cDNA synthesis used the whole RNA isolate, giving expressed TCRB sequences. Assay: immunoSEQ multiplex PCR; the TCRdb copy retains only in-frame clones and omits some. The sample lists over 350,000 clones; roughly 15% were seen once. These data come from a study of beta chain features in type 1 diabetes. General study findings and limits: Moderate but significant shortening of TCRB CDR3s was recorded in all four CD4+ subsets from Type 1 diabetes patients.

The receptor comes from a woman under 30 in good health. The chain recombines TRBV30 with TRBJ2-5; weak D call: TRBD2 (6 bases). Source material: naive CD4+ T cells from blood. This CDR3 is CAWSAGSSIPETQYF. The CDR3 DNA reads TGTGCCTGGAGTGCCGGGAGTAGCATCCCAGAGACCCAGTACTTC.